The entry that follows covers one TCR beta chain sequence. This record comes from a study of blood T cell repertoires in COVID-19. Overall study: The United States, Italy and Spain supplied acute and convalescent COVID-19 samples. Nucleic acid was either cDNA or gDNA, and it came from T cells, B-cell-depleted T cells, or PBMCs.

Trimming cost V 5 bases and J 2 bases; bases outside gene matches: 12. The CDR3 covers 19 residues. Germline loops: CDR1 SEHNR, CDR2 FQNEAQ (reference sequence). As handled by the study authors: Amplifying reference gene primers gave estimates of nucleated cell counts. The method was immunoSEQ multiplex PCR; TCRdb's version includes in-frame clones alone and lacks a portion of them. V and J calls and clone size are copied from that table; D and trimming were computed from the DNA. The table lists tens of thousands of clones, around 83% of them singletons. The sequencing sample was made of peripheral blood. This TCR derives from a human donor in a cohort sampled during active COVID-19. The chain joins TRBV7-9 to TRBJ2-3; 14 nucleotides match TRBD2. CDR3 amino acids: CASSPGTSGGPFPTDTQYF. CDR3 nucleotides: TGTGCCAGCAGCCCAGGGACTAGCGGGGGCCCCTTCCCCACAGATACGCAGTATTTT.